These 21 T cell receptor beta chains were sequenced from one sample in a study of blood T cell repertoires in COVID-19. Generated by immunoSEQ multiplex PCR, the TCRdb table keeps only in-frame clones and is missing some. The table shows a few hundred thousand clones, with approximately 86% occurring only once. The sequenced material came from peripheral blood. These receptors were obtained from a human donor with COVID-19, enrolled during active disease. The donor label of this sample is uncertain.

The J gene is TRBJ1-1, the V gene TRBV6-5; D may be TRBD1 (5 bases). The germline V and J ends were trimmed by 0 bases and 0 bases, with 11 bases remaining between them. The CDR3 consists of 16 residues. CDR1 and CDR2 (germline): MNHEY, SVGAGI. The DNA for the CDR3 is TGTGCCAGCAGTTACTCGGTCGGGGGAGTGAACACTGAAGCTTTCTTT. Protein product: CASSYSVGGVNTEAFF.

J is TRBJ2-1 and V is TRBV11-3, with 7 bases lining up with TRBD2. This CDR3 contains 14 residues. V trimming: 5 bases; J trimming: 5 bases; junction bases outside the gene matches: 6. Germline V gene lookup returns CDR1 SGHNT and CDR2 YENEEA. CDR3: CASSEAGVNNEQFF. The DNA for the CDR3 is TGTGCCAGCAGCGAGGCGGGGGTTAACAATGAGCAGTTCTTC.

This clone was counted a few times. V is TRBV12-3 or TRBV12-4 and J is TRBJ1-1, with unresolved D. The CDR3 spans 13 residues. V lost 1 base and J lost 5, with 8 bases in between. The CDR3 DNA reads TGTGCCAGCAGTTTAGTCGGTAAAACTGAAGCTTTCTTT. Translated: CASSLVGKTEAFF.

The CDR3 sequence: CASSPGSKNIQYF. In nucleotides, the CDR3 is TGTGCCAGCTCTCCGGGGAGCAAAAACATTCAGTACTTC. This chain uses TRBV18 with TRBJ2-4, with D possibly being TRBD2 (5 bases). The V end lost 6 bases, the J end lost 3 bases, and 9 bases lay between the germline ends. From germline, CDR1 is KGHSH and CDR2 LQKENI. This CDR3 region has 13 residues. The full variable domain, its missing parts supplied by reference TRBV18 and TRBJ2-4, is NAGVMQNPRHLVRRRGQEARLRCSPMKGHSHVYWYRQLPEEGLKFMVYLQKENIIDESGMPKERFSAEFPKEGPSILRIQQVVRGDSAAYFCASSPGSKNIQYFGAGTRLSVL.

Worth noting for this clone: This may come from a read error, since a much larger clone is one base off. This chain uses TRBV18 with TRBJ1-1, with a possible D match to TRBD1 (5 bases). This CDR3 is built from 12 residues. Trimming cost V 2 bases and J 5 bases, with 6 bases left between them. Germline V lookup: CDR1 KGHSH, CDR2 LQKENI. The CDR3 region is CASSPGATEAFF. The CDR3 nucleotides read TGTGCCAGCTCACCAGGGGCGACTGAAGCTTTCTTT.

This chain connects TRBV4-3 to TRBJ2-7; TRBD2 aligns across 11 bases. Germline trimming cut 1 base from V and 4 bases from J; bases unmatched to any gene: 3. The V gene's germline CDR1 is LGHNA and CDR2 YSLEER. The CDR3 contains 15 residues. DNA for the CDR3: TGCGCCAGCAGCCAAGGACTAGCGGGACGTTACGAGCAGTACTTC. Translated, it gives CASSQGLAGRYEQYF.

This clone is a singleton in its sample. This sequence joins TRBV28 and TRBJ2-7; 8 nucleotides line up with TRBD1. The V segment lost 7 bases and the J segment 3 bases; nucleotides outside the gene matches: 11. Germline values: CDR1 MDHEN, CDR2 SYDVKM. This CDR3 spans 15 amino acids. The CDR3 nucleotides are TGTGCCAGCAAACAATGGACAGGGCCCAACTACGAGCAGTACTTC. Translating gives CASKQWTGPNYEQYF.

The rearrangement joins TRBV9 to TRBJ1-6; D not certain. The germline V gene has CDR1 SGDLS and CDR2 YYNGEE. This CDR3 has 15 residues. V shed 0 bases and J shed 4 bases, with 8 bases lying between them. CDR3 loop: CASSVGQEYNSPLHF. The CDR3 region has the DNA TGTGCCAGCAGCGTAGGTCAGGAATATAATTCACCCCTCCACTTT.

This clone was recorded only once. This chain joins TRBV7-8 and TRBJ2-2; D is ambiguous. Trimming left V 4 bases short and J 5 bases short, with 14 bases between. The CDR3 runs 15 residues. CDR1 is SGHVS, CDR2 FQNEAQ, per germline. CDR3 coding DNA: TGTGCCAGCAGCTCCCTAACCCGCACGACCGGGGAGCTGTTTTTT. Amino acid sequence: CASSSLTRTTGELFF. Full variable domain (missing parts from reference TRBV7-8 and TRBJ2-2): GAGVSQSPRYKVAKRGQDVALRCDPISGHVSLFWYQQALGQGPEFLTYFQNEAQLDKSGLPSDRFFAERPEGSVSTLKIQRTQQEDSAVYLCASSSLTRTTGELFFGEGSRLTVL.

This chain links TRBV27 with TRBJ1-1; D gene unclear. Per germline, CDR1 MNHEY and CDR2 SMNVEV (reference sequence). Trimming stripped 7 bases from V and 0 bases from J, with 12 bases between. The CDR3 loop spans 14 amino acids. CDR3 coding DNA: TGTGCCAGCACCCCTGGCCAGATGAACACTGAAGCTTTCTTT. Translated: CASTPGQMNTEAFF.

The chain joins TRBV4-3 to TRBJ1-6; 9 bases agree with TRBD1. The junction had 9 bases not matched to a gene; V was cut back by 4 bases and J by 8 bases. Germline lookup yields CDR1 LGHNA and CDR2 YSLEER. The CDR3 runs 16 residues. The CDR3 coding sequence is TGCGCCAGCAGCCCCGGGACAGGGACGTCTTATTCACCCCTCCACTTT. Its translation is CASSPGTGTSYSPLHF.

The chain couples TRBV30 to TRBJ2-1; D possibly corresponds to TRBD1 (6 bases). Trimming pared 2 bases from V and 7 bases from J, leaving 15 bases between. Germline CDR1 reads GTSNPN; CDR2 reads SVGIG (reference sequence). This CDR3 region has 14 residues. DNA for the CDR3: TGTGCCTGGAGTACCACCACAGGGCTTAATGAGCAGTTCTTC. The encoded protein is CAWSTTTGLNEQFF.

V gene TRBV24-1 combines with J gene TRBJ1-5, with D possibly TRBD1 on 5 matching bases. V was clipped by 4 bases and J by 4 bases, with 7 bases between them. This CDR3 is 13 amino acids long. Germline V gene lookup returns CDR1 KGHDR and CDR2 SFDVKD. CDR3 DNA: TGTGCCACCAGTGACCGGGGGAATCAGCCCCAGCATTTT. It encodes CATSDRGNQPQHF.

The genes are TRBV27 and TRBJ1-1; TRBD1 matches 8 bases. The length of the CDR3 is 17 residues. V lost 4 bases, J lost 0 bases, and 10 bases stayed unmatched. Germline loops: CDR1 MNHEY, CDR2 SMNVEV (reference sequence). As DNA, the CDR3 is TGTGCCAGCAGTTCAGGACAGGGCCCCCCTCTGAACACTGAAGCTTTCTTT. Its protein is CASSSGQGPPLNTEAFF.

The rearrangement uses TRBV6-1 and TRBJ2-1; 11 positions agree with TRBD2. The CDR3 is made up of 19 amino acids. Germline loops: CDR1 MNHNS, CDR2 SASEGT. V trimming: 2 bases; J trimming: 8 bases; junction bases outside the gene matches: 17. Here the CDR3 reads CASSEWSFTSGSLRDEQFF. The CDR3 DNA reads TGTGCCAGCAGTGAATGGTCGTTCACTAGCGGGAGTCTTAGGGATGAGCAGTTCTTC.

V gene TRBV28 combines with J gene TRBJ2-2, with 10 nucleotides matching TRBD2. The CDR3 is 16 residues long. Trimming took 6 bases from V and 2 from J; bases not matched to a gene: 6. The V gene's germline CDR1 is MDHEN and CDR2 SYDVKM. In DNA form, the CDR3 reads TGTGCCAGCAGACTAAGGACTAGCGGTAACACCGGGGAGCTGTTTTTT. Its translation: CASRLRTSGNTGELFF.

The chain recombines TRBV28 with TRBJ1-5; unclear D gene. Germline V gene data show CDR1 as MDHEN and CDR2 as SYDVKM. CDR3 length equals 15 residues. With 3 bases removed from V and 4 bases from J, the gap between germline ends came to 13 bases. The CDR3 DNA is TGTGCCAGCAGTTTCCGGGTAGGTGAAAATCAGCCCCAGCATTTT. Translating gives CASSFRVGENQPQHF.

This sequence joins TRBV5-1 and TRBJ1-4; D is ambiguous. Trimming pared 1 base from V and 7 bases from J, leaving 14 bases between. This CDR3 has 15 residues. In germline, CDR1 is SGHRS, CDR2 YFSETQ. CDR3 in amino acids: CASSLIGEGGEKLFF. The CDR3 nucleotides are TGCGCCAGCAGCTTGATCGGGGAAGGCGGTGAAAAACTGTTTTTT.

The chain links TRBV18 to TRBJ2-7, with TRBD2 matching over 8 bases. Germline V gene lookup returns CDR1 KGHSH and CDR2 LQKENI. The J segment lost 3 bases and the V segment lost 4 bases, leaving 5 bases of the junction unmatched. The CDR3 is 14 amino acids. The CDR3 bases are TGTGCCAGCTCACGCTCGGGGGGGGGCTACGAGCAGTACTTC. Translating it yields CASSRSGGGYEQYF. Full variable domain (missing parts from reference TRBV18 and TRBJ2-7): NAGVMQNPRHLVRRRGQEARLRCSPMKGHSHVYWYRQLPEEGLKFMVYLQKENIIDESGMPKERFSAEFPKEGPSILRIQQVVRGDSAAYFCASSRSGGGYEQYFGPGTRLTVT.

The CDR3 nucleotides are TGTGCCAGCAGCGTAGGAGGAAGCAATTCACCCCTCCACTTT. Protein product: CASSVGGSNSPLHF. This chain connects TRBV9 to TRBJ1-6, with unresolved D. V lost 0 bases, J lost 7 bases, and 8 bases lay in between. The CDR3 length is 14 residues. Germline V CDR1 and CDR2: SGDLS, YYNGEE.

DNA for the CDR3: TGCGCCAGCATGGCGACTGCTCACAATGAGCAGTTCTTC. The encoded protein is CASMATAHNEQFF. The chain couples TRBV5-1 to TRBJ2-1; no reliable D call. CDR1 and CDR2 from the germline V gene are SGHRS and YFSETQ. V lost 6 bases to trimming and J lost 5 bases, with 12 bases between them. This CDR3 contains 13 residues.